This T cell receptor (beta chain) was recovered during a study of OX40 agonist ivuxolimab in advanced cancers. Study-wide context: Ivuxolimab was delivered to patients intravenously every 2 weeks at doses spanning 0.01 to 10 mg/kg. Patients with hepatocellular carcinoma, melanoma, renal cell or head and neck cancer made up the dose-escalation patients. The study's findings and limits: In CD8+ T cells, expanded clones were on average more numerous than in CD4+. Among patients with partial responses at 0.1-3.0 mg/kg, clonal expansion was among the lowest.

TCRdb's table, derived via immunoSEQ multiplex PCR, lists solely in-frame clones and lacks some. The sample records fewer than 80,000 clones, about three quarters being singletons. As concerns this clone: Its specificity is unknown.

The germline V gene encodes CDR1 SGHVS and CDR2 FQNEAQ. The CDR3 has 13 residues. V was clipped by 5 bases and J by 2 bases; unmatched bases: 2. The chain is built from TRBV7-8 and TRBJ2-5; 7 bases are a match to TRBD1. Specimen: CD4+ or CD8+ T cells sorted from blood, collected in a trial of the OX40 agonist ivuxolimab. The clonotype comes from an adult with an advanced solid tumor such as melanoma, head and neck, liver or kidney cancer. CDR3: CASSIQGQETQYF. CDR3 bases: TGTGCCAGCAGCATACAGGGGCAAGAGACCCAGTACTTC.